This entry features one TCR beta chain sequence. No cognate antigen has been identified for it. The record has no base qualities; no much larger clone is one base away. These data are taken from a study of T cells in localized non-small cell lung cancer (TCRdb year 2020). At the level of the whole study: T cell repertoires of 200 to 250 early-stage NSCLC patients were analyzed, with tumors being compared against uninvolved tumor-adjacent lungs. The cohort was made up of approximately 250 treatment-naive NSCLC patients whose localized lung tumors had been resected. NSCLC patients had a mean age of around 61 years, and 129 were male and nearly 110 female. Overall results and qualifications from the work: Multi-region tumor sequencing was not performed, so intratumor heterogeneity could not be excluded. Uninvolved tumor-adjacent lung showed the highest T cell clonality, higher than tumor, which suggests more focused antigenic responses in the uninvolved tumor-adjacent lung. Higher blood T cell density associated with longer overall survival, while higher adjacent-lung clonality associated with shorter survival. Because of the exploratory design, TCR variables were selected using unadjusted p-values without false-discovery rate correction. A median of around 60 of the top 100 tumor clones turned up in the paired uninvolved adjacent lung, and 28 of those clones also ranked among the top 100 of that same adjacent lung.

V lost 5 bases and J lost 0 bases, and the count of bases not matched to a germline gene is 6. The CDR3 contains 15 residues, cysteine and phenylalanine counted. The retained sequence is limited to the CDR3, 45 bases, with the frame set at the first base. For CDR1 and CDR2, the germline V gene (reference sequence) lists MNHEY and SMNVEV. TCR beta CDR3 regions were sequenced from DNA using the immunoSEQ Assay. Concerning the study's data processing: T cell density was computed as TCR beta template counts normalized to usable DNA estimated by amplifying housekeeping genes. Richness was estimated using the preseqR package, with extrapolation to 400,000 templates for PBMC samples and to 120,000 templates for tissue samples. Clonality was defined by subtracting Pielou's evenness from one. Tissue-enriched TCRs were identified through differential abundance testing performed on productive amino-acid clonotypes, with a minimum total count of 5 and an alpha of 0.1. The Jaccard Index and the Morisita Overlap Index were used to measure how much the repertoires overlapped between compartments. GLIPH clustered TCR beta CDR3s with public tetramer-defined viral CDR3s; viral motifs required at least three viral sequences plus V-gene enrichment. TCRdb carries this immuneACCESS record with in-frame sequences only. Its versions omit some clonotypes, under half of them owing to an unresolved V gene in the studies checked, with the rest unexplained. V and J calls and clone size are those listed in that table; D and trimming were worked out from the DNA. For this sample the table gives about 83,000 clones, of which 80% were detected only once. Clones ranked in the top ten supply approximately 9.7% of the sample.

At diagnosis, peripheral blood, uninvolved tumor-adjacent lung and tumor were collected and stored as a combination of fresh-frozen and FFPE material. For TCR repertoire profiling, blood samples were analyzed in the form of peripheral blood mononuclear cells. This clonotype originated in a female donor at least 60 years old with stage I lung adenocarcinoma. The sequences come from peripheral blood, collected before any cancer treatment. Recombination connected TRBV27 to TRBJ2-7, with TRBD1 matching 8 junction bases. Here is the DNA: TGTGCCAGCAGTCTCAGGGGGCAGGCCTCCTACGAGCAGTACTTC. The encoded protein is CASSLRGQASYEQYF.